Shown below are 18 T cell receptor beta chains from a single sample sequenced in a study of monozygotic twins with inflammatory bowel disease. TCRdb reprocessed the 5' RACE reads, keeping one entry per CDR3 protein, no DNA. The sample features over 110,000 distinct CDR3 sequences, with 2% to 2.5% in its top ten. Sequencing input: blood. Receptors were obtained from a human donor with ulcerative colitis or Crohn's disease, or a healthy co-twin of an affected twin (not recorded which).

The chain is built from TRBV12-3 or TRBV12-4 and TRBJ2-7; TCRdb indicates TRBD1, and absent DNA this call remains unverified. This CDR3 region has 15 residues. The chain's CDR3 is CASSRGGALSYEQYF.

The CDR3 loop is CASSVEPAGGGKTQYF. The rearrangement links TRBV9 to TRBJ2-5; TCRdb proposes TRBD2, but this gene call is untestable without DNA. Germline CDR1 SGDLS, CDR2 YYNGEE. This CDR3 is 16 amino acids long.

The V call is TRBV20-1, the J call TRBJ1-5. The germline V gene has CDR1 DFQATT and CDR2 SNEGSKA (reference sequence). This CDR3 has 15 amino acids. The CDR3: CSARGLRGNGQPQHF.

This sequence joins TRBV12-3 or TRBV12-4 and TRBJ2-7; TCRdb selects TRBD1, and the lack of DNA leaves this call unchecked. The CDR3 has 16 residues. This chain's CDR3 is CASRKGTGGRVGEQYF.

The chain is built from TRBV20-1 and TRBJ2-7; TCRdb's assignment of TRBD1 cannot be checked, as there is no DNA. The CDR3 is made up of 14 amino acids. CDR1 and CDR2 (germline): DFQATT, SNEGSKA (reference sequence). Here the CDR3 reads CSASSGTGNYEQYF.

The J gene is TRBJ2-1, the V gene TRBV29-1; the D gene TCRdb calls, TRBD2, cannot be checked with no DNA. The CDR3 is made up of 14 amino acids. Germline CDR1 is SQVTM and CDR2 is ANQGSEA. CDR3 sequence reads: CSVARLAGGGEQFF.

This chain uses TRBV18 with TRBJ1-1; the TCRdb D gene call, TRBD1, has no DNA to confirm it. CDR3 length equals 14 residues. Germline assignment: CDR1 KGHSH and CDR2 LQKENI. The CDR3 reads CASSPTPGDGEAFF.

The chain employs TRBV27 and TRBJ2-1; TCRdb gives TRBD2 as the D gene, but with no DNA this cannot be confirmed. CDR1 is MNHEY and CDR2 is SMNVEV in the germline V gene (reference sequence). This CDR3 contains 16 residues. The CDR3 region is CASSSYLAGGYNEQFF.

This rearrangement joins TRBV30 to TRBJ1-2; checking the TCRdb D call of TRBD1 is not possible without DNA. Germline values: CDR1 GTSNPN, CDR2 SVGIG (reference sequence). CDR3 length: 12 amino acids. CDR3 protein: CAWDEGFHGYTF.

V and J are TRBV18 and TRBJ1-5. Germline V gene lookup returns CDR1 KGHSH and CDR2 LQKENI. The CDR3 totals 15 residues. CDR3 in amino acids: CASSPQGSSNQPQHF.

CDR3 region: CASSFAGNTGELFF. The V and J genes are TRBV5-1 and TRBJ2-2. The length of the CDR3 is 14 residues. CDR1 is SGHRS, CDR2 YFSETQ, per germline.

The V and J genes are TRBV11-3 and TRBJ2-1; TCRdb returns TRBD1, unconfirmable since there is no DNA. The CDR3 is made up of 15 amino acids. Per the germline V gene, CDR1 is SGHNT and CDR2 is YENEEA. Here the CDR3 reads CASSFAGVLDNEQFF.

J is TRBJ1-1 and V is TRBV19; TCRdb outputs TRBD1, but without DNA this stays unchecked. CDR1 is LNHDA and CDR2 is SQIVND in the germline V gene (reference sequence). The CDR3 is made up of 14 amino acids. The CDR3 region is CASFSGGSRTEAFF.

The V call is TRBV5-1, the J call TRBJ2-7; TCRdb's assignment of TRBD1 cannot be checked, as there is no DNA. This CDR3 has 14 residues. Germline V gene data show CDR1 as SGHRS and CDR2 as YFSETQ. CDR3: CASSHGQLGGEQYF.

J is TRBJ2-3 and V is TRBV20-1; TCRdb outputs TRBD2, but without DNA this stays unchecked. CDR1 and CDR2 from the germline V gene are DFQATT and SNEGSKA (reference sequence). The CDR3 runs 16 residues. CDR3: CSAQCMTQEGTDTQYF.

The chain links TRBV14 to TRBJ1-3. Germline loops: CDR1 SGHDN, CDR2 FVKESK. The CDR3 consists of 19 residues. CDR3 sequence reads: CASSKKYATVDYSGNTIYF.

The CDR3 here is CASSFHSGPLDTQYF. J is TRBJ2-5 and V is TRBV6-5; TCRdb's D call of TRBD2 is untestable without DNA. Germline V CDR1 and CDR2: MNHEY, SVGAGI. The length of the CDR3 is 15 residues.

V usage is TRBV7-9 and J usage is TRBJ2-5; as DNA is missing, the TRBD1 call by TCRdb cannot be tested. The CDR3 runs to 16 residues. Germline V gene lookup returns CDR1 SEHNR and CDR2 FQNEAQ (reference sequence). The CDR3 here is CASKDFGTGFAETQYF.